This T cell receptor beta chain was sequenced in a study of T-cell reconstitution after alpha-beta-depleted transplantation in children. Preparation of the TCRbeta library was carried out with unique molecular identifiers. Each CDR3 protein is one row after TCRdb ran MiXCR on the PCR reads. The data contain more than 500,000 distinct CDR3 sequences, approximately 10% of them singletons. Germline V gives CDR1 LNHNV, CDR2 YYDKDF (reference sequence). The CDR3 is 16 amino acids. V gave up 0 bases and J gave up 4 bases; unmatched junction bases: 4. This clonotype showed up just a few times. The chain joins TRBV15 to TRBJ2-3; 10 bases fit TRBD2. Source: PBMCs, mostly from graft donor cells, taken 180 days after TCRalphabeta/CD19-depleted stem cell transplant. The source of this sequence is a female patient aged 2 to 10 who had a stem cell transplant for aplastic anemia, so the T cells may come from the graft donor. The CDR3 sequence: CATSRDPSGRSDTQYF. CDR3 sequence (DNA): TGTGCCACCAGCAGAGATCCTAGCGGGAGATCAGATACGCAGTATTTT.